Listed here are 29 T cell receptor beta chains from one sample, sequenced in a study of vaccination and CD4 T cells after COVID-19. As for treatment: roughly 11-day PBMC culture with coronavirus spike peptide pools or control peptides (ViraFEST assay). Sequencing of cultured CD4+ T cell DNA used the Oncomine TCR Beta short-read assay. TCRdb analysed the PCR reads with MiXCR anew, one entry per CDR3 protein. The table shows about 16,000 distinct CDR3 sequences, with 30% to 35% occurring only once. No antigen has been identified for these receptors. The sample was cultured CD4+ T cells from blood. Receptors were obtained from a human donor with COVID-19.

The chain joins TRBV20-1 to TRBJ1-5, with D unclear. Germline V CDR1 and CDR2: DFQATT, SNEGSKA (reference sequence). The ends were cut back, 0 bases at V and 4 bases at J, with 25 bases in the middle. This CDR3 comprises 19 residues. In DNA form, the CDR3 reads TGCAGTGCTAGAGATATGTCCACAAGAGATCAGACGGGGAATCAGCCCCAGCATTTT. It is translated as CSARDMSTRDQTGNQPQHF.

This sequence joins TRBV20-1 and TRBJ1-2, with 7 bases matching TRBD1. J gave up 4 bases and V 7 bases, and 6 bases lay outside the gene matches. CDR1 is DFQATT, CDR2 SNEGSKA, per germline (reference sequence). The CDR3 consists of 12 residues. This CDR3 reads CSGTGTAYGYTF. The DNA for the CDR3 is TGCAGTGGCACCGGGACAGCCTATGGCTACACCTTC.

The chain joins TRBV6-5 to TRBJ1-1; tentatively, D is TRBD1 (6 bases). The CDR3 is 13 residues long. CDR1 MNHEY and CDR2 SVGAGI come from the germline V gene. Trimming shortened V by 2 bases and J by 6 bases, and 10 bases separated the two germline ends. The CDR3 region is CASSYQQGSEAFF. The CDR3 DNA reads TGTGCCAGCAGTTACCAACAGGGTTCTGAAGCTTTCTTT.

This clonotype was counted only a few times. J is TRBJ2-1 and V is TRBV10-1; 10 bases are a match to TRBD2. V lost 3 bases and J lost 7; bases outside the gene matches: 3. Germline lookup yields CDR1 WNHNN and CDR2 SYGVQD (reference sequence). This CDR3 spans 14 amino acids. The CDR3 reads CASSDSGGANEQFF. The CDR3 DNA sequence: TGCGCCAGCAGTGACAGCGGGGGGGCGAATGAGCAGTTCTTC.

The chain combines TRBV24-1 with TRBJ2-2; D gene uncertain. Germline CDR1 and CDR2: KGHDR and SFDVKD. V was shortened by 3 bases and J by 2 bases, with 15 bases between the two germline ends. The CDR3 runs to 17 residues. The CDR3 DNA sequence: TGTGCCACCAGTGATCCCTCGGGCGGAGCAAACACCGGGGAGCTGTTTTTT. Protein product: CATSDPSGGANTGELFF.

The V and J genes are TRBV28 and TRBJ1-4; 9 positions match TRBD1. V lost 6 bases and J lost 8; bases outside the gene matches: 7. The CDR3 runs 14 residues. Per the germline V gene, CDR1 is MDHEN and CDR2 is SYDVKM. CDR3 region: CASSPGTGWEKLFF. The CDR3, as DNA: TGTGCCAGCAGCCCCGGGACAGGGTGGGAAAAACTGTTTTTT.

This chain links TRBV9 with TRBJ2-7; TRBD1 matches at 8 bases. The ends lost 4 bases at V and 0 bases at J; junction bases unmatched: 15. Germline V gene lookup returns CDR1 SGDLS and CDR2 YYNGEE. This CDR3 comprises 18 residues. The CDR3 coding sequence is TGTGCCAGCAGCCATCCCCGGGACAGGAATAAATTCTCCTACGAGCAGTACTTC. Protein product: CASSHPRDRNKFSYEQYF.

This clonotype was observed a few times. The CDR3 DNA is TGTGCCAGCACCTGGGACAGGGCTGGGGAGACCCAGTACTTC. Translating it yields CASTWDRAGETQYF. The V gene is TRBV11-2, the J gene TRBJ2-5, with 9 bases lining up with TRBD1. Unmatched junction bases numbered 8, after V lost 7 bases and J lost 5 bases. The CDR3 runs to 14 residues. The germline V gene has CDR1 SGHAT and CDR2 FQNNGV.

In this sample, this clonotype turned up a few times. This sequence joins TRBV6-1 and TRBJ2-3, with D tentatively TRBD2 (7 bases). V lost 3 bases and J 7 bases, leaving 14 bases between the germline ends. Germline loops: CDR1 MNHNS, CDR2 SASEGT. This CDR3 is built from 14 residues. The chain's CDR3 is CASSEWGGANTQYF. In DNA, the CDR3 is TGTGCCAGCAGTGAGTGGGGGGGGGCAAATACGCAGTATTTT.

The rearrangement joins TRBV5-4 to TRBJ1-2, with D maybe TRBD1 (5 bases). The CDR3 runs to 15 residues. Germline CDR1 is SGHNT and CDR2 is YYREEE (reference sequence). V gave up 4 bases and J gave up 2 bases, with 15 bases separating them. The CDR3 region is CASSVQGPSNYGYTF. The CDR3 DNA follows: TGTGCCAGCAGCGTTCAGGGCCCCTCCAACTATGGCTACACCTTC.

V is TRBV28 and J is TRBJ2-2, with D maybe TRBD1 (5 bases). The CDR3 has 13 amino acids. The V gene lost 9 bases and the J gene lost 4 bases, with 12 bases spanning the gap. CDR1 MDHEN and CDR2 SYDVKM come from the germline V gene. DNA for the CDR3: TGTGCCAGTAAAAACAGGTTCACCGGGGAGCTGTTTTTT. Translation gives CASKNRFTGELFF.

V gene TRBV19 combines with J gene TRBJ2-7, with D perhaps given as TRBD1 or TRBD2 (6 bases each). Germline V gene data show CDR1 as LNHDA and CDR2 as SQIVND (reference sequence). Trimming took off 1 base at V and 2 bases at J, with 12 bases between the two ends. The CDR3 loop spans 15 amino acids. The CDR3 DNA is TGTGCCAGTAGTATAGTCGGGGGCCCCCCCTACGAGCAGTACTTC. Translated: CASSIVGGPPYEQYF.

The rearrangement links TRBV11-2 to TRBJ2-2; D unresolved. Germline assignment: CDR1 SGHAT and CDR2 FQNNGV. V was trimmed by 3 bases and J by 4 bases, leaving 15 bases between them. The CDR3 is made up of 16 amino acids. The CDR3, as DNA: TGTGCCAGCAGCTTGGCCCCTTTTACAGTCACCGGGGAGCTGTTTTTT. Translated: CASSLAPFTVTGELFF.

V is TRBV6-2 or TRBV6-3 and J is TRBJ1-3, with 7 bases identical to TRBD1. The CDR3 sequence is 14 residues long. Germline values: CDR1 MNHEY, CDR2 SVGEGT. J gave up 1 base and V 6 bases, and 3 bases lay outside the gene matches. The CDR3 nucleotides read TGTGCCAGCAGAATGGGACAGTCTGGAAACACCATATATTTT. Its protein is CASRMGQSGNTIYF.

This clonotype was seen more than once but under ten times. The genes are TRBV20-1 and TRBJ1-4, with 9 positions matching TRBD1. The junction had 4 bases not matched to a gene; V was cut back by 6 bases and J by 2 bases. This CDR3 region has 14 residues. Germline V lookup: CDR1 DFQATT, CDR2 SNEGSKA (reference sequence). The CDR3 loop reads CSAETGGTNEKLFF. Here the CDR3 DNA reads TGCAGTGCAGAGACAGGGGGTACTAATGAAAAACTGTTTTTT.

The chain has TRBV9 and TRBJ1-1; D is unclear. The V gene's germline CDR1 is SGDLS and CDR2 YYNGEE. V was cut by 0 bases and J by 7 bases, with 13 bases left in between. The CDR3 contains 14 residues. This chain's CDR3 is CASSVERVSHEAFF. CDR3 bases: TGTGCCAGCAGCGTAGAGCGGGTGTCACATGAAGCTTTCTTT.

The chain recombines TRBV20-1 with TRBJ2-3; 10 bases are shared with TRBD2. V dropped 3 bases and J dropped 4; count of bases not matched to a gene: 7. Germline CDR1 reads DFQATT; CDR2 reads SNEGSKA (reference sequence). The CDR3 spans 15 residues. The CDR3 bases are TGCAGTGCTAGGGGTCTAGCGGGGGCGTCAGATACGCAGTATTTT. It codes for CSARGLAGASDTQYF.

This clonotype was observed a handful of times. J is TRBJ2-5 and V is TRBV7-2, with D perhaps TRBD1 or TRBD2 (5 bases each). Looked up from germline, CDR1 is SGHTA and CDR2 is FQGNSA. V was clipped by 3 bases and J by 4 bases, with 9 bases between them. This CDR3 is built from 13 residues. The CDR3 coding sequence is TGTGCCAGCAGCTTGGGGGTTAGAGAGACCCAGTACTTC. Translated: CASSLGVRETQYF.

This clonotype was seen only a few times. V usage is TRBV2 and J usage is TRBJ2-1; 7 nucleotides match TRBD1. The V and J ends lost 8 bases and 3 bases, in that order; junction bases with no gene match: 7. This CDR3 spans 14 amino acids. Germline loops: CDR1 SNHLY, CDR2 FYNNEI. For the CDR3, the DNA is TGTGCCAGCTCAAGGGGGCTCGGCTACAATGAGCAGTTCTTC. It codes for CASSRGLGYNEQFF.

The chain's CDR3 is CASSLGDSSYSNQPQHF. CDR3 nucleotide sequence: TGTGCCAGCAGCTTGGGGGACAGCTCTTATAGCAATCAGCCCCAGCATTTT. The chain has TRBV7-2 and TRBJ1-5; 7 bases align to TRBD1. Germline CDR1 reads SGHTA; CDR2 reads FQGNSA. V dropped 3 bases and J dropped 0; count of bases not matched to a gene: 8. The CDR3 runs 17 residues. The full variable domain, with the rest looked up from reference TRBV7-2 and TRBJ1-5, is GAGVSQSPSNKVTEKGKDVELRCDPISGHTALYWYRQSLGQGLEFLIYFQGNSAPDKSGLPSDRFSAERTGGSVSTLTIQRTQQEDSAVYLCASSLGDSSYSNQPQHFGDGTRLSIL.

The genes are TRBV6-1 and TRBJ2-5; TRBD1 might be the D (5 bases). This CDR3 spans 12 amino acids. CDR1 and CDR2 (germline): MNHNS, SASEGT. Trimming removed 7 bases at V and 3 bases at J, with 9 bases between. The CDR3 bases are TGTGCCAGCATTAGGGGCGAAGAGACCCAGTACTTC. Translated: CASIRGEETQYF.

J is TRBJ2-7 and V is TRBV12-3 or TRBV12-4; D possibly corresponds to TRBD2 (6 bases). The CDR3 covers 14 residues. Trimming shortened V by 4 bases and J by 2 bases, and 12 bases separated the two germline ends. The CDR3 reads CASSSGTVPYEQYF. The DNA of the CDR3 is TGTGCCAGCAGTTCCGGGACTGTACCCTACGAGCAGTACTTC.

The chain uses TRBV20-1 and TRBJ1-1; 8 positions agree with TRBD1. Per the germline V gene, CDR1 is DFQATT and CDR2 is SNEGSKA (reference sequence). The CDR3 contains 12 residues. The ends lost 6 bases at V and 6 bases at J; junction bases unmatched: 6. CDR3 nucleotides: TGCAGTGCAATACAGGGGGTCCCTGAAGCTTTCTTT. This codes for CSAIQGVPEAFF.

V is TRBV6-1 and J is TRBJ2-1; possibly TRBD1 for D (5 bases). The DNA end lines up better with TRBJ2-7; the J call may be wrong. The CDR3 is 15 residues long. CDR1 MNHNS and CDR2 SASEGT come from the germline V gene. The CDR3 sequence: CASTNRNPSSYEQYF. The DNA for the CDR3 is TGTGCCAGCACCAACAGGAACCCAAGCTCCTACGAGCAGTACTTC.

This clonotype was detected only once. The J gene is TRBJ2-5, the V gene TRBV5-1, with D perhaps matching TRBD1 (6 bases). V was clipped by 5 bases and J by 0 bases, with 8 bases between them. The CDR3 length is 13 residues. Germline assignment: CDR1 SGHRS and CDR2 YFSETQ. The CDR3 region is CASRGDNQETQYF. The CDR3, as DNA: TGCGCCAGCAGAGGGGACAACCAAGAGACCCAGTACTTC.

The chain has TRBV28 and TRBJ2-5; D perhaps matches TRBD2 (6 bases). CDR1 MDHEN and CDR2 SYDVKM come from the germline V gene. V was trimmed by 5 bases and J by 4 bases, leaving 11 bases between them. This CDR3 has 13 amino acids. The CDR3 DNA reads as TGTGCCAGCAGTCGGGGACTGCGAGAGACCCAGTACTTC. The encoded protein is CASSRGLRETQYF. The variable domain in full, completed from reference TRBV28 and TRBJ2-5, reads DVKVTQSSRYLVKRTGEKVFLECVQDMDHENMFWYRQDPGLGLRLIYFSYDVKMKEKGDIPEGYSVSREKKERFSLILESASTNQTSMYLCASSRGLRETQYFGPGTRLLVL.

The chain couples TRBV7-9 to TRBJ2-5; 8 bases map to TRBD2. Germline V lookup: CDR1 SEHNR, CDR2 FQNEAQ (reference sequence). The CDR3 length is 16 residues. The trim removed 7 bases at V and 5 bases at J, leaving 15 bases unmatched. The CDR3 here is CASNPSLRGDGETQYF. In DNA form, the CDR3 reads TGTGCCAGCAACCCATCTTTGCGGGGGGACGGTGAGACCCAGTACTTC.

The V gene is TRBV29-1, the J gene TRBJ2-5; TRBD2 matches 8 bases. Unmatched junction bases numbered 8, after V lost 8 bases and J lost 3 bases. Germline CDR1 and CDR2: SQVTM and ANQGSEA. The CDR3 runs 13 residues. The CDR3: CSPKRAGEETQYF. The CDR3 DNA sequence: TGCAGCCCCAAAAGAGCGGGGGAAGAGACCCAGTACTTC.

This clonotype was counted only a few times. The chain couples TRBV7-9 to TRBJ2-2; D ambiguous. From germline, CDR1 is SEHNR and CDR2 FQNEAQ (reference sequence). This CDR3 region has 16 residues. Trimming removed 5 bases from V and 0 bases from J, with 13 bases in between. The CDR3 region has the DNA TGTGCCAGCAGCCCCCGCGTCACTTCGAACACCGGGGAGCTGTTTTTT. It codes for CASSPRVTSNTGELFF. Based on the CDR3 plus reference TRBV7-9 and TRBJ2-2, the full variable domain is DTGVSQNPRHKITKRGQNVTFRCDPISEHNRLYWYRQTLGQGPEFLTYFQNEAQLEKSRLLSDRFSAERPKGSFSTLEIQRTEQGDSAMYLCASSPRVTSNTGELFFGEGSRLTVL.